The TCR beta chain described here comes from a study of blood T cell repertoires in COVID-19. In the study overall: In each case, the material was cDNA or gDNA derived from T cells, B-cell-depleted T cells, or PBMCs.

The cohort comprised adults aged roughly 18 to 100 years residing in around 25 US areas. The protocol was immunoSEQ multiplex PCR, while the TCRdb copy is restricted to in-frame clones and leaves out a portion. The data hold 200,000 to 300,000 clones, with over 80% observed a single time. Germline loops: CDR1 LNHDA, CDR2 SQIVND (reference sequence). Trimming cost V 0 bases and J 5 bases, with 11 bases left between them. This CDR3 region has 15 residues. The chain employs TRBV19 and TRBJ1-5; D gene unclear. Sequences were obtained from PBMCs or T cells enriched from blood (not recorded which). This sequence was found in a woman in her thirties or forties who had been exposed to COVID-19. The CDR3 sequence: CASSIEPGRHQPQHF. The CDR3 DNA reads as TGTGCCAGTAGTATAGAGCCCGGGAGGCATCAGCCCCAGCATTTT.